This T cell receptor beta chain originates from a study of T cell responses to AZD1222 COVID-19 vaccine. Assay: immunoSEQ multiplex PCR; the TCRdb copy retains only in-frame clones and omits some. Among roughly 100,000 clones, more than 70% were seen once, and the ten largest hold 13%. V shed 6 bases and J 4 bases; nucleotides not matched to a gene: 6. Germline lookup yields CDR1 SGHTA and CDR2 FQGNSA. This CDR3 is built from 15 residues. This clone was seen a handful of times. What it binds is not known. Overall study findings and caveats: Spike regions recognized by vaccine-associated CD4 TCRs spanned the protein, led by 160-218 and 743-854. Clonal diversity may have been underestimated, and the donors were mostly white British, with more females than males. Seropositive at baseline were only 5 to 7 AZD1222 recipients. The breadth and depth of Spike-specific TCRs increased once two AZD1222 doses had been given.

Material: peripheral blood, obtained on day 0 of AZD1222 vaccination. The receptor was isolated from an adult in good health. The chain employs TRBV7-2 and TRBJ2-1, with TRBD2 matching 10 bases. The CDR3 DNA reads TGTGCCAGCAGACCCACTAGCGGGGCGTACAATGAGCAGTTCTTC. The encoded protein is CASRPTSGAYNEQFF.